The entry below describes one T cell receptor beta chain. What it recognizes is unknown. This entry belongs to a study of cytomegalovirus exposure and HLA in healthy donors. Study background: Roughly 180 million T cells yielded some 120 million unique TCR beta sequences in earlier analysis. Caucasian-associated ancestry cluster membership applied to just over 80% of under 450 genotyped donors.

J lost 3 bases, V lost 5 bases, and 8 bases had no gene match. This CDR3 region has 15 residues. Germline loops: CDR1 MNHEY, CDR2 SVGAGI. Study outcomes and limitations: The authors listed 164 TCR beta chains as cytomegalovirus-associated. As immune exposure information, only CMV serostatus was available.

PCR was performed using 60 Vbeta and 13 Jbeta primers. TCRdb's copy holds only in-frame clones and misses some; the assay was immunoSEQ multiplex PCR. This table holds roughly 140,000 clones, around 79% found once. The rearrangement uses TRBV6-5 and TRBJ1-2; 8 bases match TRBD1. The sequence was obtained from a woman younger than 45 in good health and CMV-seronegative. The source material was PBMCs. In nucleotides, the CDR3 is TGTGCCAGCAGTGGGGCGGACAGGGAGGACTATGGCTACACCTTC. Protein: CASSGADREDYGYTF.